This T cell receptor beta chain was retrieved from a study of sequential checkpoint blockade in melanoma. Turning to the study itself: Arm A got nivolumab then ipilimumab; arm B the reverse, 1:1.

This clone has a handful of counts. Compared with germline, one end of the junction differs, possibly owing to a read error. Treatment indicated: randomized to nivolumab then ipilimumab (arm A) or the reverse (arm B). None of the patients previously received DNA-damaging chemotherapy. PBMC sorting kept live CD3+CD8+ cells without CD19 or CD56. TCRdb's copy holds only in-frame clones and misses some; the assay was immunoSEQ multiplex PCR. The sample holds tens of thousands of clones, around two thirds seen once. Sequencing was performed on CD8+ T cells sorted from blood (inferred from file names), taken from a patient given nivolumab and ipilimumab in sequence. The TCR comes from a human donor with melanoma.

The CDR3 loop reads CASIGTSGNEQFF. Written as DNA, the CDR3 is TGTGCCAGCATCGGGACTTCGGGCAATGAGCAGTTCTTC. The chain recombines TRBV4-1 with TRBJ2-1, with D perhaps matching TRBD2 (6 bases). Germline CDR1 and CDR2: MGHRA and YSYEKL. CDR3 length: 13 residues.